These 3 T cell receptor beta chains originate from one sample sequenced in a study of OX40 agonist ivuxolimab in advanced cancers. Clones were sequenced by immunoSEQ multiplex PCR, and TCRdb holds only the in-frame ones, with some missing. This table has tens of thousands of clones, 90% to 95% appearing once. Here the sequenced sample was CD4+ or CD8+ T cells sorted from blood, taken in a trial of the OX40 agonist ivuxolimab. The source is an adult with an advanced solid tumor such as melanoma, head and neck, liver or kidney cancer.

This chain uses TRBV19 with TRBJ1-3; D not certain. The CDR3 contains 12 residues. Germline V gene data show CDR1 as LNHDA and CDR2 as SQIVND (reference sequence). V was clipped by 10 bases and J by 4 bases, with 11 bases between them. This CDR3 reads CATVLGGNTIYF. CDR3 nucleotide sequence: TGTGCCACGGTTCTTGGGGGAAACACCATATATTTT.

The chain combines TRBV13 with TRBJ2-7; 12 bases map to TRBD2. The germline CDR1 and CDR2 sequences are PRHDT and FYEKMQ (reference sequence). CDR3 length: 16 amino acids. The junction had 9 bases not matched to a gene; V was cut back by 5 bases and J by 4 bases. The CDR3 region is CASSLTSGRLRYEQYF. The CDR3 DNA is TGTGCCAGCAGCCTGACTAGCGGGAGATTGAGGTACGAGCAGTACTTC.

This clone came up once. CDR3 in DNA: TGTGGAGCTGGGACTAGCGGGAGCTACGAGCAGTACTTC. Its translation is CGAGTSGSYEQYF. This chain joins TRBV6-5 and TRBJ2-7, with 14 bases identical to TRBD2. In germline, CDR1 is MNHEY, CDR2 SVGAGI. This CDR3 region has 13 residues.